The sequence of this TCR beta chain was determined in a study of T cell repertoires in cytomegalovirus infection. MiXCR, run by TCRdb on the reads, gives a single entry per CDR3 protein. The table lists approximately 990,000 distinct CDR3 sequences, around 30% of them singletons, with over 13% in the top ten. Looked up from germline, CDR1 is MNHEY and CDR2 is SMNVEV (reference sequence). The CDR3 runs to 15 residues. Trimming removed 2 bases from V and 4 bases from J; junction bases left unmatched: 5. As to this clonotype: As yet, its antigen is unknown.

This rearrangement joins TRBV27 to TRBJ1-5; 7 bases are shared with TRBD1. This material consisted of cultured CD8+ T cells from PBMCs, taken from culture after CMV antigen stimulation. The receptor comes from a human donor in good health (CMV status not recorded). Some clones in this sample may be carry-over from other donors' samples. CDR3: CASSLRDRPNQPQHF. CDR3 nucleotides: TGTGCCAGCAGTTTACGGGACAGACCAAATCAGCCCCAGCATTTT.